This TCR beta chain was identified during a study of blood T cell repertoires in COVID-19. This CDR3 contains 15 residues. Germline lookup yields CDR1 LGHDT and CDR2 YNNKEL (reference sequence). The germline V and J ends were trimmed by 0 bases and 9 bases, with 12 bases remaining between them. Profiled with immunoSEQ multiplex PCR; TCRdb holds only in-frame clones, not every one. The sample lists around 150,000 clones, about nine tenths occurring once. The chain recombines TRBV3-1 (or the pseudogene TRBV3-2) with TRBJ1-6; the D is unclear. Sequenced material: peripheral blood. The source of this sequence is an older woman with active or convalescent COVID-19. The CDR3 is CASSQDRFRRSPLHF. In nucleotides, the CDR3 is TGTGCCAGCAGCCAAGACAGGTTTCGGCGTTCACCCCTCCACTTT.